The T cell receptor (beta chain) under discussion was sequenced for a study of blood T cell repertoires in COVID-19 (TCRdb year 2020). Background for the entire study: The collaborator samples originated in the United States, Italy and Spain and spanned the acute and convalescent phases of COVID-19. HLA class I and class II types, where available, came from metadata supplied by the sample provider rather than from assay-based typing. The samples were drawn from the first 160 participants of the ongoing ImmuneRACE study and from 1,254 subjects provided by 6 global collaborators. The prospective study material was composed of cDNA or gDNA derived from T cells, B-cell-depleted T cells, or PBMCs. A de-identified subject ID, COVID-19 status, age in years and sex were almost always included in the sample metadata. A freely available public database, intended as a resource for researchers studying the immune response to SARS-CoV-2, is where the repertoires were released. Subjects who had been exposed to COVID-19, were actively infected with it, or had recovered from it provided the deeply sampled blood TCRbeta repertoires that made up the dataset.

The cysteine opens and the phenylalanine closes a CDR3 of 14 amino acids. The CDR3 DNA has 42 bases and is translated from base 1. Clipping removes 5 bases from V and 5 bases from J, with 6 as the unmatched junction base count. From a lookup of the germline V gene (reference sequence), CDR1 and CDR2 are GTSNPN and SVGIG. The immunoSEQ Assay, a bias-controlled multiplex PCR, was used to amplify TCRbeta CDR3 regions from genomic DNA. Turning to the authors' computational methods: Within the assay, amplification of reference gene primers was used to estimate how many nucleated cells each sample contained. To quantify the absolute abundance of each unique TCRbeta CDR3 rearrangement, sequence reads were collapsed and filtered. For each sample, productive Simpson clonality was calculated as the square root of Simpson's diversity index over productive rearrangements. The clones in this table, taken by TCRdb from immuneACCESS, are in-frame only. Not every clone is retained; where verified, under half of the shortfall comes from an unresolved V gene, and the cause of the rest is unknown. Clone size and the V and J calls come from that table; the DNA yielded D and trimming. The sample table contains approximately 300,000 clones; only one count was recorded for around 90% of them. More than 6% of the sample is in the top ten clones.

In Seattle, one collaborating source enrolled patients while the infection was active and tracked those patients longitudinally over the course of disease. The collaborating institutions used their own protocols to collect whole blood in K2EDTA tubes. For TCRbeta analysis, collaborator samples were shipped as frozen whole blood, as isolated PBMCs, or as DNA extracted from either sample type. With regard to this clone: The specificity of this receptor is unknown. The input lacks base qualities; no much larger clone sits a single base away.

Study-level results and caveats: The amount of clinical and demographic metadata varied by source and participant and was provided uncurated.

Specimen: peripheral blood. Recombination joined TRBV30 with TRBJ1-5; 10 of the junction bases match TRBD1. The sequence derives from a woman aged 30 to 39 with COVID-19, enrolled during active disease. The DNA sequence is TGTGCCTGGGGCAGGACAGGGGGATATCAGCCCCAGCATTTT. This is translated as CAWGRTGGYQPQHF.